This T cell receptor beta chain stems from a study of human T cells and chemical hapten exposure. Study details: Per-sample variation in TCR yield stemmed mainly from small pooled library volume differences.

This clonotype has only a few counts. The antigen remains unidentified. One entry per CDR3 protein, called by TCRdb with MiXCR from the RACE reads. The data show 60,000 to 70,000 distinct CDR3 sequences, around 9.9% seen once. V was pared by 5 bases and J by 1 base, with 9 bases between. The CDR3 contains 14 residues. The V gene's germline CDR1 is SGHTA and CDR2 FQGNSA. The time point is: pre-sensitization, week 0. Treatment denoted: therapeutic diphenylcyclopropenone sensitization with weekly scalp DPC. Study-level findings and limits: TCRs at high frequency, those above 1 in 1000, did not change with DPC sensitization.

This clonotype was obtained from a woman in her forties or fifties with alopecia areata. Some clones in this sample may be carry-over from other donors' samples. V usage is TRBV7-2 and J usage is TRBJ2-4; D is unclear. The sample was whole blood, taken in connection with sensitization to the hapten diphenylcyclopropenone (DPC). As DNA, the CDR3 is TGTGCCAGCAGCCCCAGTGGGGCCAAAAACATTCAGTACTTC. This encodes CASSPSGAKNIQYF.